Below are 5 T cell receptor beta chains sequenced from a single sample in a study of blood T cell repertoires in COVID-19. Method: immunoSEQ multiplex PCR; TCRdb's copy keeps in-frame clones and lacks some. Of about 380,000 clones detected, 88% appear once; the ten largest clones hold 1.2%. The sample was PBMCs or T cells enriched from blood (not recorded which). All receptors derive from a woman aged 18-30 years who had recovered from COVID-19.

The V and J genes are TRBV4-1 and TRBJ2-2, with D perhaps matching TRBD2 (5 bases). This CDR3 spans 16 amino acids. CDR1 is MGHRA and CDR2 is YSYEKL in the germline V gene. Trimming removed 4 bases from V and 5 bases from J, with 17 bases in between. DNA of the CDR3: TGCGCCAGCAGCCCCCTACGGGCGGGTGGGACCGGGGAGCTGTTTTTT. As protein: CASSPLRAGGTGELFF.

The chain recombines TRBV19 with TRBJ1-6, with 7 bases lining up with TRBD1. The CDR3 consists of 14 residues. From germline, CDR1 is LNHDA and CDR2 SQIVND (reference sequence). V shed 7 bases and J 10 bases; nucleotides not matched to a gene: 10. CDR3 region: CASTPRDRQSPLHF. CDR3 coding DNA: TGTGCCAGTACTCCCCGGGACAGACAATCACCCCTCCACTTT.

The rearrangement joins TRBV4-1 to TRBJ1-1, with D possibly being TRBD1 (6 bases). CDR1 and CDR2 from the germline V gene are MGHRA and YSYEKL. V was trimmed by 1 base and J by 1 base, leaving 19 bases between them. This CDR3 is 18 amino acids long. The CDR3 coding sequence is TGCGCCAGCAGCCAAGGTCGGGCTATAGGGGGAAAGAACACTGAAGCTTTCTTT. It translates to CASSQGRAIGGKNTEAFF.

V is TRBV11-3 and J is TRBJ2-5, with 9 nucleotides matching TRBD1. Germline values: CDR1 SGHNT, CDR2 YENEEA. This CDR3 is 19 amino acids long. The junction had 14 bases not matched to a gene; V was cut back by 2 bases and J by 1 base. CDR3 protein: CASSLKEVRDRDPQETQYF. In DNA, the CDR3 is TGTGCCAGCAGCTTAAAGGAGGTCCGGGACAGGGATCCCCAAGAGACCCAGTACTTC. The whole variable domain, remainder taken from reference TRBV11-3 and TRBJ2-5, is EAGVVQSPRYKIIEKKQPVAFWCNPISGHNTLYWYLQNLGQGPELLIRYENEEAVDDSQLPKDRFSAERLKGVDSTLKIQPAELGDSAVYLCASSLKEVRDRDPQETQYFGPGTRLLVL.

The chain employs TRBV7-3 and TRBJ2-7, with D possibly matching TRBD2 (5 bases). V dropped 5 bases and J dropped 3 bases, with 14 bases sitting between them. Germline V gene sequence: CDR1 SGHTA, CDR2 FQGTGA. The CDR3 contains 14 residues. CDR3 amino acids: CASSPGPGDYEQYF. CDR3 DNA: TGTGCCAGCAGCCCGGGCCCCGGGGACTACGAGCAGTACTTC.